These 32 T cell receptor beta chains were sequenced from one sample in a study of OX40 agonist ivuxolimab in advanced cancers. Using immunoSEQ multiplex PCR, the repertoire was profiled, and TCRdb retains in-frame clones only, with some absent. The table includes around 78,000 clones, approximately 81% detected once. Sequenced material: CD4+ or CD8+ T cells sorted from blood, taken in a trial of the OX40 agonist ivuxolimab. The receptor set was obtained from an adult with an advanced solid tumor such as melanoma, head and neck, liver or kidney cancer.

The chain is built from TRBV30 and TRBJ1-4; tentatively, D is TRBD1 (5 bases). Trimming took off 5 bases at V and 7 bases at J, with 17 bases between the two ends. This CDR3 is 14 amino acids long. CDR1 and CDR2 from the germline V gene are GTSNPN and SVGIG (reference sequence). The CDR3 spells CAWVPGWDGEKLFF. The CDR3 nucleotides read TGTGCCTGGGTGCCTGGGTGGGACGGTGAAAAACTGTTTTTT.

This clone was recorded once. The chain employs TRBV29-1 and TRBJ1-2, with 7 nucleotides matching TRBD1. The germline V gene encodes CDR1 SQVTM and CDR2 ANQGSEA. J gave up 7 bases and V 2 bases, and 4 bases lay outside the gene matches. The CDR3 has 12 residues. CDR3 nucleotides: TGCAGCGTTGAATCATCAGGGGGTGGCTACACCTTC. Protein product: CSVESSGGGYTF.

This chain uses TRBV6-1 with TRBJ1-1; D is unresolved. Germline V gene lookup returns CDR1 MNHNS and CDR2 SASEGT. The CDR3 loop spans 13 amino acids. Trimming cost V 8 bases and J 0 bases, with 10 bases left between them. The CDR3: CASLDGMNTEAFF. The CDR3 DNA sequence: TGTGCCAGCTTGGACGGGATGAACACTGAAGCTTTCTTT.

The chain has TRBV29-1 and TRBJ2-5, with a possible D match to TRBD2 (7 bases). The germline V gene has CDR1 SQVTM and CDR2 ANQGSEA. The CDR3 totals 13 residues. V lost 8 bases to trimming and J lost 1 base, with 14 bases between them. DNA of the CDR3: TGCAGCACCCTGGGAGGGGGCCAAGAGACCCAGTACTTC. Amino acid sequence: CSTLGGGQETQYF.

V and J are TRBV30 and TRBJ1-1; 7 bases map to TRBD1. The CDR3 sequence is 13 residues long. Germline trimming cut 2 bases from V and 1 base from J; bases unmatched to any gene: 1. In germline, CDR1 is GTSNPN, CDR2 SVGIG (reference sequence). The CDR3 protein is CAWSRQGNTEAFF. For the CDR3, the DNA is TGTGCCTGGAGTCGACAGGGGAACACTGAAGCTTTCTTT.

This chain uses TRBV25-1 with TRBJ1-2; the D is unclear. This CDR3 has 14 amino acids. Trimming shortened V by 5 bases and J by 2 bases, and 12 bases separated the two germline ends. Per the germline V gene, CDR1 is MGHDK and CDR2 is SYGVNS. CDR3 bases: TGTGCCAGCAGTACGACGGGGATGAACTATGGCTACACCTTC. The encoded protein is CASSTTGMNYGYTF.

The chain combines TRBV15 with TRBJ1-2; possibly TRBD1 for D (6 bases). This CDR3 spans 15 amino acids. Trimming cost V 0 bases and J 4 bases, with 12 bases left between them. CDR1 is LNHNV, CDR2 YYDKDF, per germline (reference sequence). DNA of the CDR3: TGTGCCACCAGCAGAGATAGGGGGGCAGGCTATGGCTACACCTTC. It is translated as CATSRDRGAGYGYTF.

V and J are TRBV7-8 and TRBJ2-7; TRBD1 aligns across 7 bases. V was pared by 0 bases and J by 3 bases, with 2 bases of the junction left unmatched. From germline, CDR1 is SGHVS and CDR2 FQNEAQ. The CDR3 loop spans 14 amino acids. CDR3 in amino acids: CASSLATGSYEQYF. For the CDR3, the DNA is TGTGCCAGCAGCTTAGCGACAGGGAGCTACGAGCAGTACTTC. Full variable domain (outside the CDR3, taken from reference TRBV7-8 and TRBJ2-7): GAGVSQSPRYKVAKRGQDVALRCDPISGHVSLFWYQQALGQGPEFLTYFQNEAQLDKSGLPSDRFFAERPEGSVSTLKIQRTQQEDSAVYLCASSLATGSYEQYFGPGTRLTVT.

The chain is built from TRBV5-4 and TRBJ1-1; no definite D call. V lost 2 bases to trimming and J lost 2 bases, with 7 bases between them. The CDR3 is 13 amino acids. Germline V CDR1 and CDR2: SGHNT, YYREEE (reference sequence). This CDR3 reads CASSFFSNTEAFF. CDR3 DNA sequence: TGTGCCAGCAGCTTCTTTTCTAACACTGAAGCTTTCTTT.

The chain is built from TRBV6-5 and TRBJ2-1; no clear D gene. Germline V gene lookup returns CDR1 MNHEY and CDR2 SVGAGI. Deletions cut 2 bases from V and 5 bases from J, with 10 bases between. The CDR3 is 14 amino acids. CDR3 bases: TGTGCCAGCAGTTACGGACGGTCTCACAATGAGCAGTTCTTC. Protein: CASSYGRSHNEQFF.

The chain joins TRBV6-5 to TRBJ1-3; no definite D call. The germline CDR1 and CDR2 sequences are MNHEY and SVGAGI. The germline V and J ends were trimmed by 2 bases and 2 bases, with 4 bases remaining between them. The CDR3 has 13 amino acids. Here the CDR3 DNA reads TGTGCCAGCAGTTACGGACCTGGAAACACCATATATTTT. This sequence encodes CASSYGPGNTIYF.

This chain joins TRBV27 and TRBJ1-4; TRBD1 matches at 7 bases. The CDR3 contains 12 residues. The V gene's germline CDR1 is MNHEY and CDR2 SMNVEV (reference sequence). With V trimmed by 7 bases and J by 7 bases, 3 bases remained unmatched. The CDR3 protein is CASKTGSEKLFF. The DNA of the CDR3 is TGTGCCAGCAAGACAGGGAGTGAAAAACTGTTTTTT.

The chain recombines TRBV5-6 with TRBJ2-1; 11 positions agree with TRBD2. J was trimmed by 7 bases and V by 0 bases; bases with no gene match: 12. Germline V gene lookup returns CDR1 SGHDT and CDR2 YYEEEE. CDR3 length equals 18 residues. CDR3 amino acids: CASSLDRVAGGPRNEQFF. Written as DNA, the CDR3 is TGTGCCAGCAGCTTGGATCGGGTAGCGGGAGGGCCAAGGAATGAGCAGTTCTTC.

The rearrangement uses TRBV2 and TRBJ1-6, with D perhaps TRBD1 (6 bases). The V and J ends lost 8 bases and 5 bases respectively, with 13 bases between them. CDR3 length equals 14 residues. Germline V gene sequence: CDR1 SNHLY, CDR2 FYNNEI. The CDR3 DNA reads TGTGCCAGCCCCCGGGCAGGGGATAATTCACCCCTCCACTTT. Encoded protein: CASPRAGDNSPLHF.

This chain links TRBV11-2 with TRBJ2-1; tentative D call: TRBD1 (6 bases). Between the trimmed V and J ends, which lost 3 bases and 7 bases, there was a span of 13 bases. This CDR3 has 14 amino acids. The V gene's germline CDR1 is SGHAT and CDR2 FQNNGV. The CDR3 region is CASSFVRGSNEQFF. The CDR3 nucleotides read TGTGCCAGCAGCTTCGTCAGGGGTTCAAATGAGCAGTTCTTC.

This clone was picked up one time. CDR3 DNA sequence: TGTGCCAGCAGTTCAGGGACAGCTAATGAAAAACTGTTTTTT. Its protein product is CASSSGTANEKLFF. The chain recombines TRBV2 with TRBJ1-4; 7 nucleotides agree with TRBD1. The CDR3 sequence is 14 residues long. Germline V gene sequence: CDR1 SNHLY, CDR2 FYNNEI. J gave up 3 bases and V 5 bases, and 3 bases lay outside the gene matches.

J is TRBJ2-1 and V is TRBV4-3; D might be TRBD1 (6 bases). The germline V gene encodes CDR1 LGHNA and CDR2 YSLEER. This CDR3 spans 14 amino acids. The germline V and J ends were trimmed by 0 bases and 8 bases, with 11 bases remaining between them. The CDR3 DNA sequence: TGCGCCAGCAGCCAAGATGCCAGGGGTTATGAGCAGTTCTTC. Protein: CASSQDARGYEQFF.

On this clone itself: A junction end diverges from the germline sequence, so it may reflect a read error. The chain employs TRBV7-7 and TRBJ2-7; D may match TRBD1 or TRBD2 (5 bases each). Per the germline V gene, CDR1 is SSHAT and CDR2 is FNYEAQ (reference sequence). This CDR3 contains 12 residues. In DNA, the CDR3 is TGTGCTAGCAGCCAAGGCATGGGGGTGCAGTACTTC. This codes for CASSQGMGVQYF.

The rearrangement joins TRBV6-1 to TRBJ1-1; D call uncertain. Germline V gene data show CDR1 as MNHNS and CDR2 as SASEGT. Between the trimmed V and J ends, which lost 5 bases and 1 base, there was a span of 5 bases. The CDR3 is made up of 12 amino acids. The CDR3 sequence: CASSPQNTEAFF. In DNA form, the CDR3 reads TGTGCCAGCAGTCCGCAGAACACTGAAGCTTTCTTT.

Sample share makes this clone medium-sized. The chain recombines TRBV2 with TRBJ2-7; D not certain. This CDR3 is 12 amino acids long. The V and J ends lost 4 bases and 6 bases respectively, with 10 bases between them. Germline V gives CDR1 SNHLY, CDR2 FYNNEI. The CDR3 nucleotides are TGTGCCAGCAGTGGATCGGGTTCCGAGCAGTACTTC. This translates into CASSGSGSEQYF. Variable domain in full (rest from reference TRBV2 and TRBJ2-7): EPEVTQTPSHQVTQMGQEVILRCVPISNHLYFYWYRQILGQKVEFLVSFYNNEISEKSEIFDDQFSVERPDGSNFTLKIRSTKLEDSAMYFCASSGSGSEQYFGPGTRLTVT.

V and J are TRBV6-5 and TRBJ1-1; D uncertain. V was cut by 5 bases and J by 1 base, with 8 bases left in between. Germline assignment: CDR1 MNHEY and CDR2 SVGAGI. The CDR3 length is 13 residues. The CDR3 DNA is TGTGCCAGCAGTACCGAACAGAACACTGAAGCTTTCTTT. Its protein is CASSTEQNTEAFF.

The chain has TRBV2 and TRBJ2-7; D may be TRBD1 (6 bases). Per the germline V gene, CDR1 is SNHLY and CDR2 is FYNNEI. V lost 6 bases and J lost 2, with 14 bases in between. The CDR3 has 14 amino acids. The CDR3 coding sequence is TGTGCCAGCAGAGGGGACAAGGGAGCCTACGAGCAGTACTTC. Its protein product is CASRGDKGAYEQYF.

This clone was seen a few times. This sequence joins TRBV19 and TRBJ2-7; D might be TRBD1 (6 bases). CDR1 is LNHDA, CDR2 SQIVND, per germline (reference sequence). With 5 bases removed from V and 0 bases from J, the gap between germline ends came to 11 bases. The CDR3 loop spans 14 amino acids. CDR3 region: CASSSRTDSYEQYF. CDR3 nucleotides: TGTGCCAGTAGTTCCCGGACAGACTCCTACGAGCAGTACTTC. The full variable domain, completed using reference TRBV19 and TRBJ2-7, is DGGITQSPKYLFRKEGQNVTLSCEQNLNHDAMYWYRQDPGQGLRLIYYSQIVNDFQKGDIAEGYSVSREKKESFPLTVTSAQKNPTAFYLCASSSRTDSYEQYFGPGTRLTVT.

This clone was detected only a few times. The V gene is TRBV6-1, the J gene TRBJ1-2, with no clear D. The CDR3 is 11 amino acids. Germline V gives CDR1 MNHNS, CDR2 SASEGT. Trimming stripped 4 bases from V and 4 bases from J, with 4 bases between. The CDR3 DNA reads TGTGCCAGCAGTGTTGCCTATGGCTACACCTTC. It specifies CASSVAYGYTF.

The chain combines TRBV10-3 with TRBJ2-5; D uncertain. Trimming took off 3 bases at V and 5 bases at J, with 16 bases between the two ends. CDR3 length: 15 amino acids. Germline CDR1 ENHRY, CDR2 SYGVKD. The CDR3 region has the DNA TGTGCCATCAGTGATTGGAACCTCGGTCGCGAGACCCAGTACTTC. This translates into CAISDWNLGRETQYF.

This clone has just one count. The rearrangement links TRBV19 to TRBJ2-7; tentative D call: TRBD2 (6 bases). Germline CDR1 reads LNHDA; CDR2 reads SQIVND (reference sequence). This CDR3 has 14 amino acids. The V gene lost 4 bases and the J gene lost 3 bases, with 13 bases spanning the gap. The CDR3, as DNA: TGTGCCAGTAGTACGAGAGTAGCGGACTACGAGCAGTACTTC. It specifies CASSTRVADYEQYF.

The chain employs TRBV6-5 and TRBJ1-2; 7 bases line up with TRBD1. The CDR3 sequence is 14 residues long. Trimming cost V 4 bases and J 3 bases; bases outside gene matches: 5. CDR1 MNHEY and CDR2 SVGAGI come from the germline V gene. CDR3 DNA: TGTGCCAGCAGTTTAGACAGGGATGACTATGGCTACACCTTC. It codes for CASSLDRDDYGYTF.

V usage is TRBV6-5 and J usage is TRBJ2-7, with 7 bases that match TRBD2. The CDR3 has 15 residues. Germline CDR1 reads MNHEY; CDR2 reads SVGAGI. V was pared by 0 bases and J by 3 bases, with 5 bases of the junction left unmatched. In DNA, the CDR3 is TGTGCCAGCAGTTACTCGATTTCGGGGGGCTACGAGCAGTACTTC. Translating it yields CASSYSISGGYEQYF.

V usage is TRBV7-9 and J usage is TRBJ2-2; a weak D match, TRBD2 (5 bases). The CDR3 length is 14 residues. The germline V gene has CDR1 SEHNR and CDR2 FQNEAQ (reference sequence). The V end was cut by 6 bases, the J end by 0 bases, with 8 bases between. The CDR3 bases are TGTGCCAGCAGAACCGGGACGAACACCGGGGAGCTGTTTTTT. Amino acid sequence: CASRTGTNTGELFF.

This clone was detected only once. The V call is TRBV19, the J call TRBJ2-3; 7 positions match TRBD2. Germline V lookup: CDR1 LNHDA, CDR2 SQIVND (reference sequence). The CDR3 extends over 15 amino acids. V trimming: 7 bases; J trimming: 5 bases; junction bases outside the gene matches: 12. DNA of the CDR3: TGTGCCAGTAAAGGCAGAGGGAGGGCCGAAGATACGCAGTATTTT. This encodes CASKGRGRAEDTQYF.

V is TRBV27 and J is TRBJ1-4; D perhaps matches TRBD1 (5 bases). The CDR3 totals 16 residues. Germline CDR1 and CDR2: MNHEY and SMNVEV (reference sequence). Trimming pared 5 bases from V and 5 bases from J, leaving 18 bases between. CDR3 protein: CASSTRGARTNEKLFF. Written as DNA, the CDR3 is TGTGCCAGCAGTACACGAGGGGCAAGGACCAATGAAAAACTGTTTTTT.

The sample holds a few counts of this clone. This chain uses TRBV7-9 with TRBJ1-6; 7 positions match TRBD1. Trimming cost V 7 bases and J 7 bases; bases outside gene matches: 7. Germline-derived CDR1 and CDR2 are SEHNR and FQNEAQ (reference sequence). This CDR3 is 14 amino acids long. This CDR3 is CASTWDSLNSPLHF. The CDR3 region has the DNA TGTGCCAGCACATGGGACAGCCTCAATTCACCCCTCCACTTT.